This T cell receptor beta chain was sequenced for a study of Ad26.COV2.S vaccination and SARS-CoV-2 variants. In germline, CDR1 is SGHVS, CDR2 FQNEAQ. The CDR3 length is 14 residues. Trimming cost V 1 base and J 8 bases, with 12 bases left between them. Libraries were prepared by immunoSEQ multiplex PCR; TCRdb keeps only in-frame clonotypes and omits some of them. The sample shows around 300,000 clones, around 89% of them seen only once. Treatment specified: some 19 received Ad26.COV2.S at low or high dose, single or two shots; roughly 5 received placebo; per-sample allocation not given. Samples analyzed were those drawn on day 63 after the first vaccine or placebo injection.

The receptor was derived from a person between 18 and 65 years old who received the Ad26.COV2.S COVID-19 vaccine or a placebo. Source: peripheral blood, taken in a trial of Ad26.COV2.S vaccine versus placebo. The chain has TRBV7-8 and TRBJ2-4; no firm D call. The CDR3: CASSLGRRSDIQYF. CDR3 in DNA: TGTGCCAGCAGCTTAGGGCGGAGATCGGACATTCAGTACTTC.